This T cell receptor beta chain was documented in a study of shared clonotypes between healthy human individuals. This CDR3 has 13 amino acids. The V gene's germline CDR1 is MDHEN and CDR2 SYDVKM. V lost 4 bases to trimming and J lost 2 bases; unmatched junction nucleotides: 1. Sequencing used immunoSEQ multiplex PCR; TCRdb keeps in-frame clones, though not all of them. The sample holds hundreds of thousands of clones, around 97% seen once. Sequencing was carried out using naive CD4+ T cells sorted from blood. Subset here: CD45RA+ positively selected. The J gene is TRBJ2-7, the V gene TRBV28, with 8 bases aligning to TRBD2. This clonotype originated in a woman aged 30 to 39 in good health. CDR3 region: CASSYSGTYEQYF. CDR3 nucleotides: TGTGCCAGCAGTTATAGCGGGACCTACGAGCAGTACTTC.